The entry below gives a single TCR beta chain sequence along with its context. Assay used: immunoSEQ multiplex PCR; TCRdb lists only in-frame clones, some missing. The table has about 89,000 clones, around nine tenths seen once. The record originates from a study of control samples from healthy donors and cancer patients. The CDR3 contains 16 residues. V gave up 3 bases and J gave up 4 bases; unmatched junction bases: 12. Germline lookup yields CDR1 GTSNPN and CDR2 SVGIG (reference sequence). The chain recombines TRBV30 with TRBJ1-2, with 9 bases aligning to TRBD1. The material sequenced was blood. This clonotype was sampled from a man between 25 and 39 years old in good health. The CDR3 DNA follows: TGTGCCTGGAGGCTATTTAGACAGGGGGAAGTCTATGGCTACACCTTC. Its translation: CAWRLFRQGEVYGYTF.